A single sample is the source of the 26 T cell receptor beta chains below, sequenced in a study of tissue T cells after allogeneic stem cell transplantation. Repertoires were generated with immunoSEQ multiplex PCR, while TCRdb's copy carries only in-frame clones and drops some. The repertoire holds around 6,300 clones, with about three quarters as singletons. Sequenced here: tissue from the rectum, sampled at autopsy. All receptors come from a woman aged 18-50 years with breast cancer.

V is TRBV7-2 and J is TRBJ2-3; D ambiguous. Trimming removed 4 bases at V and 0 bases at J, with 2 bases between. There are 12 residues in the CDR3. From germline, CDR1 is SGHTA and CDR2 FQGNSA. The CDR3 DNA reads as TGTGCCAGCAGCTGGAGCACAGATACGCAGTATTTT. Protein: CASSWSTDTQYF.

This clone was seen a few times. The chain carries TRBV6-1 and TRBJ1-6, with D unresolved. There are 15 residues in the CDR3. CDR1 is MNHNS and CDR2 is SASEGT in the germline V gene. Trimming shortened V by 2 bases and J by 9 bases, and 14 bases separated the two germline ends. The CDR3 region has the DNA TGTGCCAGCAGTGAATCGTACTTAACGGGTTCACCCCTCCACTTT. Translated: CASSESYLTGSPLHF.

This clone was seen just once. The chain combines TRBV15 with TRBJ1-6; D uncertain. There are 18 residues in the CDR3. V was shortened by 0 bases and J by 4 bases, with 16 bases between the two germline ends. In germline, CDR1 is LNHNV, CDR2 YYDKDF (reference sequence). CDR3 residues: CATSRDPRAEGYNSPLHF. The CDR3 DNA reads as TGTGCCACCAGCAGAGACCCGAGGGCAGAAGGATATAATTCACCCCTCCACTTT.

The V and J genes are TRBV4-2 and TRBJ2-1, with 7 bases that match TRBD2. V shed 2 bases and J 2 bases; nucleotides not matched to a gene: 6. The CDR3 totals 16 residues. Germline V gene data show CDR1 as LGHNA and CDR2 as YNFKEQ. The CDR3 DNA sequence: TGTGCCAGCAGCCAAACCACCGGGACTACCTACAATGAGCAGTTCTTC. It specifies CASSQTTGTTYNEQFF.

The J gene is TRBJ1-1, the V gene TRBV29-1; TRBD1 agrees at 9 bases. The CDR3 consists of 13 residues. The J segment lost 7 bases and the V segment lost 7 bases, leaving 10 bases of the junction unmatched. Germline CDR1 is SQVTM and CDR2 is ANQGSEA. In DNA form, the CDR3 reads TGCAGCGCACTCCGGGACAGGGAGGGTGAAGCTTTCTTT. As protein: CSALRDREGEAFF. Combining the CDR3 with reference TRBV29-1 and TRBJ1-1 gives the whole variable domain SAVISQKPSRDICQRGTSLTIQCQVDSQVTMMFWYRQQPGQSLTLIATANQGSEATYESGFVIDKFPISRPNLTFSTLTVSNMSPEDSSIYLCSALRDREGEAFFGQGTRLTVV.

The chain recombines TRBV5-1 with TRBJ2-3; D is unclear. Germline V gives CDR1 SGHRS, CDR2 YFSETQ. The V and J ends lost 5 bases and 5 bases respectively, with 9 bases between them. The CDR3 covers 12 residues. The CDR3 is CASSLNQDTQYF. As DNA, the CDR3 is TGCGCCAGCAGTCTTAATCAAGATACGCAGTATTTT.

As concerns this clone: One end of the junction does not line up with germline, which may come from a read error. J is TRBJ2-1 and V is TRBV20-1; D unresolved. Germline V CDR1 and CDR2: DFQATT, SNEGSKA (reference sequence). The CDR3 sequence is 12 residues long. The CDR3 DNA reads TGCAGTGCGAGTACAAGACCTAATGATCAGTTCTTC. Its protein product is CSASTRPNDQFF.

V usage is TRBV19 and J usage is TRBJ2-5, with 9 bases matching TRBD2. The V gene's germline CDR1 is LNHDA and CDR2 SQIVND (reference sequence). This CDR3 contains 15 residues. Germline trimming cut 3 bases from V and 2 bases from J; bases unmatched to any gene: 4. The chain's CDR3 is CASSIGRGGQETQYF. DNA for the CDR3: TGTGCCAGTAGTATCGGGCGGGGGGGACAAGAGACCCAGTACTTC.

This chain uses TRBV10-1 with TRBJ1-2, with D tentatively TRBD1 (5 bases). The V gene's germline CDR1 is WNHNN and CDR2 SYGVQD (reference sequence). The CDR3 is made up of 15 amino acids. Trimming removed 0 bases at V and 6 bases at J, with 14 bases between. Here the CDR3 reads CASSESGGDGDGYTF. The CDR3 DNA reads as TGCGCCAGCAGTGAGTCGGGAGGGGATGGGGATGGCTACACCTTC.

The chain carries TRBV2 and TRBJ2-1; possibly TRBD1 for D (7 bases). V dropped 5 bases and J dropped 6 bases, with 11 bases sitting between them. The CDR3 totals 13 residues. In germline, CDR1 is SNHLY, CDR2 FYNNEI. CDR3 amino acids: CASSSQGGNEQFF. The CDR3 coding sequence is TGTGCCAGCAGTTCGCAGGGGGGCAATGAGCAGTTCTTC.

This clone was detected only a few times. The gene calls are TRBV30 and TRBJ1-3; a possible D gene is TRBD1 (5 bases). The CDR3 is 14 residues long. Germline V lookup: CDR1 GTSNPN, CDR2 SVGIG (reference sequence). V dropped 6 bases and J dropped 0 bases, with 12 bases sitting between them. CDR3 protein: CACGRGSSGNTIYF. The DNA for the CDR3 is TGTGCCTGTGGTAGGGGATCCTCTGGAAACACCATATATTTT.

In its sample, this clone was seen once. The CDR3 here is CASSQDRGVSEKLFF. CDR3 DNA: TGTGCCAGCAGCCAAGATCGGGGTGTGTCCGAAAAACTGTTTTTT. The rearrangement links TRBV3-1 (or the pseudogene TRBV3-2) to TRBJ1-4; D uncertain. This CDR3 is 15 amino acids long. V gave up 0 bases and J gave up 8 bases, with 13 bases separating them. The germline V gene has CDR1 LGHDT and CDR2 YNNKEL (reference sequence).

By share, this clone ranks as large. The rearrangement links TRBV7-2 to TRBJ2-7, with 8 bases that match TRBD1. CDR1 is SGHTA, CDR2 FQGNSA, per germline. Trimming at V came to 3 bases and at J to 7 bases, leaving 8 bases not matched to a gene. CDR3 length equals 14 residues. The CDR3 region is CASSFRGTGREQYF. CDR3 in DNA: TGTGCCAGCAGCTTTCGCGGGACAGGACGGGAGCAGTACTTC. Together with reference TRBV7-2 and TRBJ2-7, the CDR3 gives the full variable domain: GAGVSQSPSNKVTEKGKDVELRCDPISGHTALYWYRQSLGQGLEFLIYFQGNSAPDKSGLPSDRFSAERTGGSVSTLTIQRTQQEDSAVYLCASSFRGTGREQYFGPGTRLTVT.

The CDR3 coding sequence is TGTGCCAGTAGTAACACCGGGACTAGTCGTTACGAGCAGTACTTC. Its protein is CASSNTGTSRYEQYF. V and J are TRBV19 and TRBJ2-7, with TRBD2 matching 8 bases. The ends lost 4 bases at V and 4 bases at J; junction bases unmatched: 9. CDR3 size: 15 residues. Germline V gene sequence: CDR1 LNHDA, CDR2 SQIVND (reference sequence).

The chain links TRBV12-3 or TRBV12-4 to TRBJ1-2, with D hard to call. Trimming pared 3 bases from V and 4 bases from J, leaving 9 bases between. There are 13 residues in the CDR3. The CDR3 region has the DNA TGTGCCAGCAGTTTGAGACACGTCTATGGCTACACCTTC. It codes for CASSLRHVYGYTF.

V usage is TRBV6-2 or TRBV6-3 and J usage is TRBJ2-6; D might be TRBD1 or TRBD2, each matching 5 bases. CDR1 and CDR2 (germline): MNHEY, SVGEGT. V was cut by 6 bases and J by 4 bases, with 10 bases left in between. This CDR3 is 14 amino acids long. The CDR3 DNA reads as TGTGCCAGCAGCCTGGGGACCGGGGCCAACGTCCTGACTTTC. Translated: CASSLGTGANVLTF.

The chain is built from TRBV11-2 and TRBJ1-1; tentative D call: TRBD1 (5 bases). V was clipped by 1 base and J by 4 bases, with 10 bases between them. The germline V gene encodes CDR1 SGHAT and CDR2 FQNNGV. The CDR3 consists of 14 residues. The CDR3 region has the DNA TGTGCCAGCAGCTTAGTGGCAGGGTCCACTGAAGCTTTCTTT. Its protein product is CASSLVAGSTEAFF.

The V and J genes are TRBV28 and TRBJ2-5, with TRBD2 matching over 10 bases. The J segment lost 4 bases and the V segment lost 5 bases, leaving 4 bases of the junction unmatched. The CDR3 runs to 14 residues. Germline CDR1 MDHEN, CDR2 SYDVKM. CDR3 bases: TGTGCCAGCAGTCCACTAGCGGGAAGAGAGACCCAGTACTTC. It codes for CASSPLAGRETQYF.

V and J are TRBV18 and TRBJ2-5; D remains unclear. Germline values: CDR1 KGHSH, CDR2 LQKENI. V shed 8 bases and J shed 5 bases, with 15 bases lying between them. The CDR3 covers 13 residues. CDR3 region: CASAAGVVETQYF. CDR3 DNA sequence: TGTGCCAGCGCGGCTGGCGTCGTGGAGACCCAGTACTTC.

CDR3 protein: CASSLLAGGTLDGGELFF. The CDR3 nucleotides are TGCGCCAGCAGCCTACTAGCGGGAGGTACCTTGGACGGCGGGGAGCTGTTTTTT. The J gene is TRBJ2-2, the V gene TRBV5-1, with 12 bases identical to TRBD2. The CDR3 totals 18 residues. CDR1 and CDR2 from the germline V gene are SGHRS and YFSETQ. V was pared by 4 bases and J by 7 bases, with 14 bases of the junction left unmatched.

The chain is built from TRBV7-8 and TRBJ1-6, with D tentatively TRBD1 (5 bases). The CDR3 extends over 16 amino acids. Germline V lookup: CDR1 SGHVS, CDR2 FQNEAQ. Trimming cost V 5 bases and J 7 bases, with 18 bases left between them. The CDR3 DNA sequence: TGTGCCAGCAGCCTTGCCGGGGCCTCTTACAATTCACCCCTCCACTTT. Translating gives CASSLAGASYNSPLHF. The whole variable domain, filled in from reference TRBV7-8 and TRBJ1-6, reads GAGVSQSPRYKVAKRGQDVALRCDPISGHVSLFWYQQALGQGPEFLTYFQNEAQLDKSGLPSDRFFAERPEGSVSTLKIQRTQQEDSAVYLCASSLAGASYNSPLHFGNGTRLTVT.

This sequence joins TRBV4-3 and TRBJ1-3; no clear D. CDR3 size: 13 residues. The V end was cut by 1 base, the J end by 4 bases, with 5 bases between. Germline-derived CDR1 and CDR2 are LGHNA and YSLEER. This CDR3 reads CASSQGKGNTIYF. CDR3 sequence (DNA): TGCGCCAGCAGCCAAGGCAAGGGAAACACCATATATTTT.

This rearrangement joins TRBV14 to TRBJ2-7; 7 bases align to TRBD1. Germline V gene data show CDR1 as SGHDN and CDR2 as FVKESK. The CDR3 has 15 amino acids. J lost 2 bases, V lost 0 bases, and 4 bases had no gene match. CDR3 coding DNA: TGTGCCAGCAGCCAAGAGGACAGGTTCCCCTACGAGCAGTACTTC. This translates into CASSQEDRFPYEQYF.

By its share, this clone is medium-sized. The chain links TRBV5-5 to TRBJ1-3; TRBD1 matches 10 bases. V lost 3 bases and J lost 5; bases outside the gene matches: 5. This CDR3 is 15 amino acids long. The germline V gene encodes CDR1 SGHKS and CDR2 YYEKEE (reference sequence). The CDR3 DNA reads TGTGCCAGCAGCTACAAGGGACAGGGGAGAAACACCATATATTTT. Protein sequence: CASSYKGQGRNTIYF.

The chain recombines TRBV20-1 with TRBJ1-6, with D maybe TRBD1 (5 bases). V lost 2 bases, J lost 9 bases, and 5 bases lay in between. CDR1 is DFQATT and CDR2 is SNEGSKA in the germline V gene (reference sequence). The CDR3 contains 11 residues. The CDR3 DNA sequence: TGCAGTGCTAGACAGGGTTCACCCCTCCACTTT. Amino acids: CSARQGSPLHF.

This chain links TRBV18 with TRBJ1-1; the D is unclear. Germline V CDR1 and CDR2: KGHSH, LQKENI. Trimming removed 1 base from V and 1 base from J, with 7 bases in between. There are 14 residues in the CDR3. The CDR3: CASSPQVSNTEAFF. CDR3 DNA: TGTGCCAGCTCACCACAGGTTTCGAACACTGAAGCTTTCTTT.